These 8 T cell receptor beta chains were all obtained from the same sample, sequenced in a study of T cells in Graves' hyperthyroidism and ophthalmopathy. There were TCR beta CDR3 regions amplified from RNA transcripts. A set of HTBI primers served as the primers for a first-round RT-PCR of the TCR CDR3. TCRdb analysed the multiplex PCR reads with MiXCR anew, one entry per CDR3 protein. The sample has 480,000 or so distinct CDR3 sequences; 40% to 50% are singletons. Sequenced material: peripheral blood or thyroid tissue (not recorded which). All receptors derive from an adult woman with Graves' disease, either hyperthyroidism or ophthalmopathy (not recorded which).

The CDR3 here is CASSLARMNYEQYF. CDR3 DNA sequence: TGTGCCAGCAGCTTAGCCAGAATGAACTACGAGCAGTACTTC. The chain recombines TRBV7-9 with TRBJ2-7, with unresolved D. In germline, CDR1 is SEHNR, CDR2 FQNEAQ (reference sequence). V lost 0 bases to trimming and J lost 3 bases, with 9 bases between them. The CDR3 sequence is 14 residues long.

The V and J genes are TRBV7-8 and TRBJ2-4, with 10 bases lining up with TRBD2. This CDR3 contains 16 residues. V dropped 1 base and J dropped 7; count of bases not matched to a gene: 7. CDR1 is SGHVS and CDR2 is FQNEAQ in the germline V gene. This CDR3 reads CASSLVAGGGRNIQYF. The CDR3 DNA reads as TGTGCCAGCAGCTTAGTAGCGGGAGGAGGAAGGAACATTCAGTACTTC.

This clonotype was found many times. The V and J genes are TRBV20-1 and TRBJ2-2; TRBD1 agrees at 7 bases. The CDR3 contains 17 residues. J gave up 0 bases and V 0 bases, and 7 bases lay outside the gene matches. CDR1 is DFQATT and CDR2 is SNEGSKA in the germline V gene (reference sequence). CDR3 DNA: TGCAGTGCTAGAGAAGACAGGGCATTCGCGAACACCGGGGAGCTGTTTTTT. As protein: CSAREDRAFANTGELFF.

This chain links TRBV20-1 with TRBJ1-5; unclear D gene. Germline V CDR1 and CDR2: DFQATT, SNEGSKA (reference sequence). The CDR3 contains 16 residues. V was cut by 7 bases and J by 0 bases, with 19 bases left in between. CDR3 nucleotides: TGCAGTGTCAGACCTCCGAGTGGGGATAGCAATCAGCCCCAGCATTTT. Amino acid sequence: CSVRPPSGDSNQPQHF.

The chain couples TRBV5-4 to TRBJ1-5; the D gene is possibly TRBD1 (5 bases). The V end was cut by 4 bases, the J end by 11 bases, with 19 bases between. This CDR3 is 14 amino acids long. The germline CDR1 and CDR2 sequences are SGHNT and YYREEE (reference sequence). CDR3 amino acids: CASSLTEGRETQHF. The CDR3 DNA follows: TGTGCCAGCAGCCTCACGGAGGGCAGGGAGACCCAGCATTTT. The complete variable domain, with remaining parts taken from reference TRBV5-4 and TRBJ1-5, reads ETGVTQSPTHLIKTRGQQVTLRCSSQSGHNTVSWYQQALGQGPQFIFQYYREEENGRGNFPPRFSGLQFPNYSSELNVNALELDDSALYLCASSLTEGRETQHFGDGTRLSIL.

Ten or more counts support this clonotype. The J gene is TRBJ1-1, the V gene TRBV20-1; D unclear. Looked up from germline, CDR1 is DFQATT and CDR2 is SNEGSKA (reference sequence). The germline V and J ends were trimmed by 6 bases and 0 bases, with 17 bases remaining between them. The CDR3 spans 15 residues. CDR3 bases: TGCAGTGCCCCCTTGTGGAGCACATTGAACACTGAAGCTTTCTTT. Translating gives CSAPLWSTLNTEAFF.

This clonotype was recorded a few times. J is TRBJ2-7 and V is TRBV28; D uncertain. The ends were cut back, 5 bases at V and 1 base at J, with 12 bases in the middle. The length of the CDR3 is 14 residues. Per germline, CDR1 MDHEN and CDR2 SYDVKM. The DNA for the CDR3 is TGTGCCAGCAGTCCCGGACGGGCGTCCTACGAGCAGTACTTC. Translation gives CASSPGRASYEQYF.

This clonotype came up many times. V and J are TRBV14 and TRBJ2-5, with D unresolved. Trimming stripped 4 bases from V and 11 bases from J, with 20 bases between. Looked up from germline, CDR1 is SGHDN and CDR2 is FVKESK. This CDR3 region has 14 residues. The CDR3 DNA sequence: TGTGCCAGCAGCCCCCGCCCCGCGACACTCCGACAGTACTTC. Amino acid sequence: CASSPRPATLRQYF.